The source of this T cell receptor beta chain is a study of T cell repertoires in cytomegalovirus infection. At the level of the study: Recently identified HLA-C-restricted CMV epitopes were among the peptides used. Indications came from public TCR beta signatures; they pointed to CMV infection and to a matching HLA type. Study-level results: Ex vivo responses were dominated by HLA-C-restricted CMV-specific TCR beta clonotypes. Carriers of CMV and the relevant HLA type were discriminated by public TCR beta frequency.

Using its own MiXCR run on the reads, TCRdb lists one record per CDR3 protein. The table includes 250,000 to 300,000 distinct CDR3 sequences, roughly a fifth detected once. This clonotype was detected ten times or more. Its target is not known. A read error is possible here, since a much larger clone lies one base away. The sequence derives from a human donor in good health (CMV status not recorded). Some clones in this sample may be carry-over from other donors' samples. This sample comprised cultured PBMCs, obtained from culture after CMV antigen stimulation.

The CDR3 DNA reads TGTGCCAGCAGCTTCCACACAGATACGCAGTATTTT. As protein: CASSFHTDTQYF. The chain employs TRBV7-2 and TRBJ2-3, with D uncertain. Trimming took off 3 bases at V and 2 bases at J, with 3 bases between the two ends. The CDR3 runs 12 residues. CDR1 SGHTA and CDR2 FQGNSA come from the germline V gene.